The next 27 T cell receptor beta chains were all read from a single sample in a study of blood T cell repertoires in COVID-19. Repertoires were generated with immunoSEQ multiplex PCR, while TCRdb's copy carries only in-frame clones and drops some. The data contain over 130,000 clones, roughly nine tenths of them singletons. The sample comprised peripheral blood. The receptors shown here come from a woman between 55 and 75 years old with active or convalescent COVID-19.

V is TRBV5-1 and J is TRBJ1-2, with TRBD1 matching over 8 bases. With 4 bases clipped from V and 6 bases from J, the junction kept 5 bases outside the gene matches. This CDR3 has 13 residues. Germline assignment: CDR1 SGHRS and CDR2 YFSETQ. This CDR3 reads CASSTGTGDGYTF. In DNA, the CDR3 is TGCGCCAGCAGCACAGGGACAGGAGATGGCTACACCTTC.

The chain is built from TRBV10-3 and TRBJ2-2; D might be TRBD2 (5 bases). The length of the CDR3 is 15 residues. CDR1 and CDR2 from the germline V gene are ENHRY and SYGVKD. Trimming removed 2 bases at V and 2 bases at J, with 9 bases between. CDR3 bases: TGTGCCATCAGTGAGCGGGGAACTAACACCGGGGAGCTGTTTTTT. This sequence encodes CAISERGTNTGELFF.

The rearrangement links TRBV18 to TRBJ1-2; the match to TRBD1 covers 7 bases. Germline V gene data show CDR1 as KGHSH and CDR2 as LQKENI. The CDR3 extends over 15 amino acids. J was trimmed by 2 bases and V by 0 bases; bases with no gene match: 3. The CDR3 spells CASSPPIQGNYGYTF. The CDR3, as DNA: TGTGCCAGCTCACCACCGATACAGGGGAACTATGGCTACACCTTC.

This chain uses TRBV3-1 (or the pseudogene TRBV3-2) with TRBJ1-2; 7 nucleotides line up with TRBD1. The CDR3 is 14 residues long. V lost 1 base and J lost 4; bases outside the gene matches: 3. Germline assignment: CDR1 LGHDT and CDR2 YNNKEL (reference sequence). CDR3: CASSQARGFYGYTF. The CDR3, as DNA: TGTGCCAGCAGCCAAGCCAGGGGGTTCTATGGCTACACCTTC.

DNA for the CDR3: TGTGCCAGCAGCGCCCGCTTTCGGGCGGGGCCCTTCTACGAGCAGTACTTC. Amino acids: CASSARFRAGPFYEQYF. The rearrangement links TRBV5-4 to TRBJ2-7; D might be TRBD2 (6 bases). The V end lost 4 bases, the J end lost 3 bases, and 23 bases lay between the germline ends. CDR3 length: 17 amino acids. Germline lookup yields CDR1 SGHNT and CDR2 YYREEE (reference sequence).

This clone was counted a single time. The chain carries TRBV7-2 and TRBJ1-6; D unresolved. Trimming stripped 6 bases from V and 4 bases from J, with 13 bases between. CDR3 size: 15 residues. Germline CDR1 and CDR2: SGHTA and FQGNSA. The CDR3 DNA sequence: TGTGCCAGCAGGAGGGATAACAGATATAATTCACCCCTCCACTTT. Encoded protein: CASRRDNRYNSPLHF.

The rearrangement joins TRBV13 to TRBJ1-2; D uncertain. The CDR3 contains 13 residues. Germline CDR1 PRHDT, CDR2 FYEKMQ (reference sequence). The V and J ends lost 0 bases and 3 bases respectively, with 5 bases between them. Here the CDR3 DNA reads TGTGCCAGCAGCTTAGGGCGGTACTATGGCTACACCTTC. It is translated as CASSLGRYYGYTF.

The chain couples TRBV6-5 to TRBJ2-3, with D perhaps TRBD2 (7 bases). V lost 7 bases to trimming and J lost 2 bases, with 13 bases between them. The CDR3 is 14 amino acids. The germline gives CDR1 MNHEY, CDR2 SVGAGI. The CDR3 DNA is TGTGCCAGCACTCAACGGGGGGCCACAGATACGCAGTATTTT. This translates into CASTQRGATDTQYF.

CDR3 nucleotides: TGTGCCAGCAGTGAAGGCTTACAGACGCAGTATTTT. Its translation is CASSEGLQTQYF. This chain connects TRBV2 to TRBJ2-3; the D is unclear. The V gene's germline CDR1 is SNHLY and CDR2 FYNNEI. There are 12 residues in the CDR3. The V end lost 1 base, the J end lost 9 bases, and 8 bases lay between the germline ends.

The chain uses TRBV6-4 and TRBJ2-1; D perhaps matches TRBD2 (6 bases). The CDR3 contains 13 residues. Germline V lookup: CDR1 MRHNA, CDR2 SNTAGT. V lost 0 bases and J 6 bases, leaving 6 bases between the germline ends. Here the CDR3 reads CASSDSRGNEQFF. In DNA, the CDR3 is TGTGCCAGCAGTGACTCGCGGGGCAATGAGCAGTTCTTC.

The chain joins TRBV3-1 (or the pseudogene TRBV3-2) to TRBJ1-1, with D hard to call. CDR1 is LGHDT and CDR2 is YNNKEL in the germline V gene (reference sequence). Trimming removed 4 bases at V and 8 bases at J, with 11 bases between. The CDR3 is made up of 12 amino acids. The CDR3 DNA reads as TGTGCCAGCAGCCCGCCCGGGAGAGAAGCTTTCTTT. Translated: CASSPPGREAFF.

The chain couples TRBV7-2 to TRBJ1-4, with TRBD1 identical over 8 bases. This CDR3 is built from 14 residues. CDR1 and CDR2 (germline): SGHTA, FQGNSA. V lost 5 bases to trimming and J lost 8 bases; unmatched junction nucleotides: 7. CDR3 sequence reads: CASSKDRAGEKLFF. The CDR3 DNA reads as TGTGCCAGCAGCAAGGACAGGGCAGGCGAAAAACTGTTTTTT.

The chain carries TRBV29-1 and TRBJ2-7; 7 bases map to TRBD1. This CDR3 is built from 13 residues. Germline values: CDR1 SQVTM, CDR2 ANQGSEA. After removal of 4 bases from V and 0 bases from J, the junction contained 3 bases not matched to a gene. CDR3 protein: CSVGDSRSYEQYF. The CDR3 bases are TGCAGCGTTGGGGACAGCCGCTCCTACGAGCAGTACTTC.

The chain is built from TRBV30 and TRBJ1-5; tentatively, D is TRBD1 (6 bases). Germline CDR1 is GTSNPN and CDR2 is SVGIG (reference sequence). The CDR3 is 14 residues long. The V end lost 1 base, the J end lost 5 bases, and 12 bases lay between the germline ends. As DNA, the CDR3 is TGTGCCTGGAGTGCCCACAGGGATGATCAGCCCCAGCATTTT. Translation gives CAWSAHRDDQPQHF.

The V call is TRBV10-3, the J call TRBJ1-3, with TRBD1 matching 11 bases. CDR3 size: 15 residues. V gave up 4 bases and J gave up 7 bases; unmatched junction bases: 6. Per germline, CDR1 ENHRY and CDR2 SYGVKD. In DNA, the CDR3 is TGTGCCATCAGTGGGGGGGACAGGGGGACGAACACCATATATTTT. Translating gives CAISGGDRGTNTIYF.

CDR3 protein: CASSRDRSGYTF. CDR3 sequence (DNA): TGTGCCAGCAGCCGGGACAGGTCAGGCTACACCTTC. The rearrangement joins TRBV7-9 to TRBJ1-2; 8 nucleotides match TRBD1. J lost 8 bases, V lost 5 bases, and 4 bases had no gene match. CDR3 length equals 12 residues. Germline CDR1 is SEHNR and CDR2 is FQNEAQ (reference sequence).

DNA of the CDR3: TGTGCCAGCAGTATTGGACACCTCTATGGCTACACCTTC. Translation: CASSIGHLYGYTF. The genes are TRBV25-1 and TRBJ1-2; possibly TRBD1 for D (5 bases). Germline assignment: CDR1 MGHDK and CDR2 SYGVNS. This CDR3 has 13 residues. The V end lost 5 bases, the J end lost 4 bases, and 11 bases lay between the germline ends.

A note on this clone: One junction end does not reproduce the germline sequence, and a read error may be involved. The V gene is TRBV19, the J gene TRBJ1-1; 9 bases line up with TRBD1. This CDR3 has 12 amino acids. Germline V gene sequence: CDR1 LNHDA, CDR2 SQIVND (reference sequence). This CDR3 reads CASSTRQGDVAF. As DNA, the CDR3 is TGTGCCAGTAGTACTAGACAGGGGGATGTAGCTTTT.

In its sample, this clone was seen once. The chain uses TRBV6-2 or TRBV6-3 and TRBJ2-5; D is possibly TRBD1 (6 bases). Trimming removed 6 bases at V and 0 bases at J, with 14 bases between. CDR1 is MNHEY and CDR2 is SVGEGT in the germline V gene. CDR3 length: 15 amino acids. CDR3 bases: TGTGCCAGCAGCCTTACCACAGGGAACCAAGAGACCCAGTACTTC. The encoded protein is CASSLTTGNQETQYF.

The CDR3 is CASSAPGGATEAFF. CDR3 in DNA: TGTGCCAGCAGCGCCCCTGGGGGGGCCACTGAAGCTTTCTTT. This rearrangement joins TRBV9 to TRBJ1-1; the D gene is possibly TRBD1 (6 bases). The CDR3 runs 14 residues. The ends were cut back, 3 bases at V and 4 bases at J, with 13 bases in the middle. CDR1 SGDLS and CDR2 YYNGEE come from the germline V gene.

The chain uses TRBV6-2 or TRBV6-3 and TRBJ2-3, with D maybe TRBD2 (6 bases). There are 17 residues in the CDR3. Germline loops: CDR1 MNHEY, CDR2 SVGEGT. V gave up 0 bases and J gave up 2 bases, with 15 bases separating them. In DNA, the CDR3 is TGTGCCAGCAGTTACTCAGGGCGGGGCGAATACACAGATACGCAGTATTTT. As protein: CASSYSGRGEYTDTQYF.

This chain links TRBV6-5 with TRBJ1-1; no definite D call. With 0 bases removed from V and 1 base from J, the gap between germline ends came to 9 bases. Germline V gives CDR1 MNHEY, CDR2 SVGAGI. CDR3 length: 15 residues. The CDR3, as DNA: TGTGCCAGCAGTTACTCGCCGACTAAGAACACTGAAGCTTTCTTT. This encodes CASSYSPTKNTEAFF.

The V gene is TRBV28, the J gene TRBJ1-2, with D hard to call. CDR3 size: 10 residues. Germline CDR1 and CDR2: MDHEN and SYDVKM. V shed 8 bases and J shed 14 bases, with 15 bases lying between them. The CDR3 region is CASRYLELTF. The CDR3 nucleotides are TGTGCCAGCCGATATCTAGAGCTGACCTTC.

CDR3 coding DNA: TGTGCCAGCAGCCCACCGGGACAGGGGTTGAGGACCGGGGAGCTGTTTTTT. It translates to CASSPPGQGLRTGELFF. The genes are TRBV11-3 and TRBJ2-2; 10 bases are a match to TRBD1. V gave up 5 bases and J gave up 5 bases; unmatched junction bases: 11. The germline CDR1 and CDR2 sequences are SGHNT and YENEEA. This CDR3 comprises 17 residues.

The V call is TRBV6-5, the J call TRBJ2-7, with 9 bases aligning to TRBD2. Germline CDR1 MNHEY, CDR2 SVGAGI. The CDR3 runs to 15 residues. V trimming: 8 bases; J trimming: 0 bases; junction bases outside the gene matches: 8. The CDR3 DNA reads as TGTGCCAGCGCACCGGGTAGCGGGGGCTCCTACGAGCAGTACTTC. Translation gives CASAPGSGGSYEQYF.

The CDR3 DNA reads TGTGCCAGCAGCCCGTGGCGGGGGGCGGTGGCCGACACTGAAGCTTTCTTT. Protein product: CASSPWRGAVADTEAFF. The chain employs TRBV11-2 and TRBJ1-1; D might be TRBD1 (6 bases). V lost 5 bases, J lost 3 bases, and 22 bases lay in between. There are 17 residues in the CDR3. CDR1 and CDR2 (germline): SGHAT, FQNNGV.

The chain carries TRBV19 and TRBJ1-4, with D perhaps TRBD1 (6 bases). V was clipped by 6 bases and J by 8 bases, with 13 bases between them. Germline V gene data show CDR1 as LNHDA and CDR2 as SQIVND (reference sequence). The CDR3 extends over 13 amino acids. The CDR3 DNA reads TGTGCCAGTAGAGGCCAGGGGAACGAAAAACTGTTTTTT. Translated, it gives CASRGQGNEKLFF.